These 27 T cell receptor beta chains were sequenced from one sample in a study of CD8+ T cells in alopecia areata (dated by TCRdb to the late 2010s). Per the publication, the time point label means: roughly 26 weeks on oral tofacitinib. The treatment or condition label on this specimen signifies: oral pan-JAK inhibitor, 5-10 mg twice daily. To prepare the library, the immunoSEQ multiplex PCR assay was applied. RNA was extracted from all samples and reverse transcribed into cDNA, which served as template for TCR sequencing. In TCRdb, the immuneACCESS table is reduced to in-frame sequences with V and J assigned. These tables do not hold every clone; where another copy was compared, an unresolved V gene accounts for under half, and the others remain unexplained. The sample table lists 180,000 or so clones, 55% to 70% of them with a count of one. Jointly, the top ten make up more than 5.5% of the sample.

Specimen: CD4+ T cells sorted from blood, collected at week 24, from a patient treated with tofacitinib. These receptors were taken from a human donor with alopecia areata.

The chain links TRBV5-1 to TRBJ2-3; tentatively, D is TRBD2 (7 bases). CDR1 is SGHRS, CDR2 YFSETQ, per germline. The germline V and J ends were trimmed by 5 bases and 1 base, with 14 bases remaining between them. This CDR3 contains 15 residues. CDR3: CASRLTGRGTDTQYF. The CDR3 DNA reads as TGCGCCAGCAGGTTAACAGGGAGGGGCACAGATACGCAGTATTTT.

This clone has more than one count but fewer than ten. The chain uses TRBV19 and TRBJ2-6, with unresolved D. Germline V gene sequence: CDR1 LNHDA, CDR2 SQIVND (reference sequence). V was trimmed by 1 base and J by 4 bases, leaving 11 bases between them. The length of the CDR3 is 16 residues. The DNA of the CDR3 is TGTGCCAGTAGTATAGGTGGAAGGACCGGGGCCAACGTCCTGACTTTC. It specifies CASSIGGRTGANVLTF.

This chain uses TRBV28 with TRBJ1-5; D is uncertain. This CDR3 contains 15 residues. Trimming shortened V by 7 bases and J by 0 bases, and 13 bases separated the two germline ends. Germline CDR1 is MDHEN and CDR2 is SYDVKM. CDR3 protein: CASTEGRFSNQPQHF. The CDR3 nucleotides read TGTGCCAGCACCGAAGGGCGGTTTAGCAATCAGCCCCAGCATTTT.

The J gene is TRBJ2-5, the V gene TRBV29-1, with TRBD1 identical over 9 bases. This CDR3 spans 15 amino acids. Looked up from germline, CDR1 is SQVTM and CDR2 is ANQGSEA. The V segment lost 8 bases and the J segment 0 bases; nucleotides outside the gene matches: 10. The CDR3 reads CSSTPGQGYQETQYF. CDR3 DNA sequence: TGCAGCTCTACACCGGGACAGGGTTACCAAGAGACCCAGTACTTC.

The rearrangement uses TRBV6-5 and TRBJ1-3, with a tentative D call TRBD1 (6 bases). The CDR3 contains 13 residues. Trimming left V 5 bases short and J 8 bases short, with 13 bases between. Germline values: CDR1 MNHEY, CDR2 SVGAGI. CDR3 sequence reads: CASSTTGSDTIYF. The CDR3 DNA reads TGTGCCAGCAGTACGACAGGTTCCGACACCATATATTTT.

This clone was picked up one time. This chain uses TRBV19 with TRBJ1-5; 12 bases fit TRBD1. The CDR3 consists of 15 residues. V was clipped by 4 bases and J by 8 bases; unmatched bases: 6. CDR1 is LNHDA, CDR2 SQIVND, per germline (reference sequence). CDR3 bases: TGTGCCAGTAGTACCCGGGACAGGGGGCGTGAGCCCCAGCATTTT. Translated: CASSTRDRGREPQHF.

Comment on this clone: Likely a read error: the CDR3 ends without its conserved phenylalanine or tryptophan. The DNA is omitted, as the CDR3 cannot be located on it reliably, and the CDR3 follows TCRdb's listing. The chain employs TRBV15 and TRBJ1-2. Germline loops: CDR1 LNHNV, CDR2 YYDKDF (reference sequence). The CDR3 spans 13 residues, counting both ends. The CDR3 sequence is CATSRGGMTMVAS.

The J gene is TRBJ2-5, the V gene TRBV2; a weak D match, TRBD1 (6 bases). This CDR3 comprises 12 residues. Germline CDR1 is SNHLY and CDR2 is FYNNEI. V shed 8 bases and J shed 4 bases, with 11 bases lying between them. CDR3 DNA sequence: TGTGCCAGCGAGCAAGGGGGAGAGACCCAGTACTTC. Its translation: CASEQGGETQYF.

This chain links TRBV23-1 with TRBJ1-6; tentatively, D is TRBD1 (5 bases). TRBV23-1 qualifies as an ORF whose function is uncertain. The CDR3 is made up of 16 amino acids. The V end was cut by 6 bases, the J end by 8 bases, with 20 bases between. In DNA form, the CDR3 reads TGCGCCAGCAGGCTAAATCTAGGGGACGGGCATTCACCCCTCCACTTT. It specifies CASRLNLGDGHSPLHF.

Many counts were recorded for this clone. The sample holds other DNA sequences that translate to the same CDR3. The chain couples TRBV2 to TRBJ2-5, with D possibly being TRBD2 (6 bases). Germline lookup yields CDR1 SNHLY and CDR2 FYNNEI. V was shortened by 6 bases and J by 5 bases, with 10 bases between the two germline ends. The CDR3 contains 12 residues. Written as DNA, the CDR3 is TGTGCCAGCAGCGATCGGGGGGAGACCCAGTACTTC. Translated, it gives CASSDRGETQYF.

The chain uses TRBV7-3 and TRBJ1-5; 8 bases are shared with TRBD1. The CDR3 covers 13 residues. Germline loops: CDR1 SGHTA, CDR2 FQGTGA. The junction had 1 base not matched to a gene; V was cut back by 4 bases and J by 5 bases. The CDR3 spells CASSSDRDQPQHF. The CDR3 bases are TGTGCCAGCAGCTCGGACAGGGATCAGCCCCAGCATTTT.

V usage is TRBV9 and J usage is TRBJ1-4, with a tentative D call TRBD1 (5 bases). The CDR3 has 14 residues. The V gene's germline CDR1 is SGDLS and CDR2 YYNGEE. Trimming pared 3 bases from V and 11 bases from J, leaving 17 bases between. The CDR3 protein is CASSGGDPGGKLFF. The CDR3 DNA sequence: TGTGCCAGCAGCGGGGGCGATCCAGGAGGGAAACTGTTTTTT.

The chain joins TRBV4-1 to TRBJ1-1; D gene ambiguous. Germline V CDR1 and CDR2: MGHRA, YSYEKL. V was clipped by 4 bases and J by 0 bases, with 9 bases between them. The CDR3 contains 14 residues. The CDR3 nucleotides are TGCGCCAGCAGCCGGGGTATAATGAACACTGAAGCTTTCTTT. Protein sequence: CASSRGIMNTEAFF.

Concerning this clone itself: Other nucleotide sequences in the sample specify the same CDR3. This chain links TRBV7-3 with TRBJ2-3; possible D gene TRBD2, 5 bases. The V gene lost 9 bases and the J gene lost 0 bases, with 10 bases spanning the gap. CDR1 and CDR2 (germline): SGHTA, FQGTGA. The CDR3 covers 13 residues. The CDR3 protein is CASRLSSTDTQYF. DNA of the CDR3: TGTGCCAGTCGACTATCCAGCACAGATACGCAGTATTTT.

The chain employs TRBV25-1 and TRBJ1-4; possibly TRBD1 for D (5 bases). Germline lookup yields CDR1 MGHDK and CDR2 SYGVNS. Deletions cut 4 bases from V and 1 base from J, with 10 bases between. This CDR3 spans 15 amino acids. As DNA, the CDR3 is TGTGCCAGCAGTGCAGGGATTGAAACTAATGAAAAACTGTTTTTT. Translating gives CASSAGIETNEKLFF.

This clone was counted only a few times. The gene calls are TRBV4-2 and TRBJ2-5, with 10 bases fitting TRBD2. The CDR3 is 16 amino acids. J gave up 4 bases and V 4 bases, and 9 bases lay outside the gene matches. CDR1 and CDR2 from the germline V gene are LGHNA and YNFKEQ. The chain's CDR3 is CASSLNSGGAAETQYF. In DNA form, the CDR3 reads TGTGCCAGCAGCCTAAACAGCGGGGGGGCTGCAGAGACCCAGTACTTC.

Here the CDR3 reads CSVEDLGVRGANVLTF. The CDR3 region has the DNA TGCAGCGTTGAGGATTTGGGGGTCAGAGGGGCCAACGTCCTGACTTTC. V usage is TRBV29-1 and J usage is TRBJ2-6, with D perhaps given as TRBD1 or TRBD2 (5 bases each). Trimming took 3 bases from V and 4 from J, leaving 16 bases between them. The germline gives CDR1 SQVTM, CDR2 ANQGSEA. The CDR3 sequence is 16 residues long.

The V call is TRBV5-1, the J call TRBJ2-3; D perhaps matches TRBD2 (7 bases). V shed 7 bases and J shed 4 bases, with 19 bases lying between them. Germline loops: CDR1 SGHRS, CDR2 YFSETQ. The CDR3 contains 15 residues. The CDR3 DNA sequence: TGCGCCAGCGCTCCTACGGGGGGCCGGGCAGATACGCAGTATTTT. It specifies CASAPTGGRADTQYF.

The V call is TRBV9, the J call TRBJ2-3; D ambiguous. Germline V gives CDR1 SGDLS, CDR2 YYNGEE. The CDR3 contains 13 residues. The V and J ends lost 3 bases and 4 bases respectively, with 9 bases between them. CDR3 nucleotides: TGTGCCAGCAGCGCTGCGGCGGCAGATACGCAGTATTTT. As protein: CASSAAAADTQYF.

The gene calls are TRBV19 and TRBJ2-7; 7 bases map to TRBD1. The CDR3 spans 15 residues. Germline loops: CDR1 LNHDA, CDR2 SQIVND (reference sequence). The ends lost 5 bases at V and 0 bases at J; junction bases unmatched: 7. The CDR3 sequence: CASSDGQDPSYEQYF. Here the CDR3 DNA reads TGTGCCAGTAGTGATGGACAGGACCCCTCCTACGAGCAGTACTTC.

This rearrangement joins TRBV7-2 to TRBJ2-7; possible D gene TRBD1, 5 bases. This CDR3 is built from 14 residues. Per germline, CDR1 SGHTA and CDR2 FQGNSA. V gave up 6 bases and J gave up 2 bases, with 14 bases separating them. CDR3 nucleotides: TGTGCCAGCAGAGTCCAGGGCGGTCCCTACGAGCAGTACTTC. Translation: CASRVQGGPYEQYF.

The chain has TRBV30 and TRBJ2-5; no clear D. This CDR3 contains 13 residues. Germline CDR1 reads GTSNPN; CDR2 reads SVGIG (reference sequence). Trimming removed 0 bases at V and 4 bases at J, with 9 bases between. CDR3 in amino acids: CAWSVSLGETQYF. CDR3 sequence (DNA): TGTGCCTGGAGTGTTTCTCTGGGAGAGACCCAGTACTTC.

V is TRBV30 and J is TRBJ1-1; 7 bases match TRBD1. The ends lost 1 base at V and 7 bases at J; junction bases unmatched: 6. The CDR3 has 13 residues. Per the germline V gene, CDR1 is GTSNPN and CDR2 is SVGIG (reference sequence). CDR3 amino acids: CAWSGVGGFEAFF. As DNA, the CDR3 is TGTGCCTGGAGTGGGGTAGGGGGCTTTGAAGCTTTCTTT.

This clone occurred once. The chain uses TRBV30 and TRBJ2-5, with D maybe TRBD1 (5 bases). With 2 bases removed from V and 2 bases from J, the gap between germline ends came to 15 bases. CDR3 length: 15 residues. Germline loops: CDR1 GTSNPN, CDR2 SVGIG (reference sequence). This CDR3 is CAWSRQTHGQETQYF. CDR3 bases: TGTGCCTGGAGTCGACAGACCCATGGGCAAGAGACCCAGTACTTC. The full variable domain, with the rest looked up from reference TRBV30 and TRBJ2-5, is SQTIHQWPATLVQPVGSPLSLECTVEGTSNPNLYWYRQAAGRGLQLLFYSVGIGQISSEVPQNLSASRPQDRQFILSSKKLLLSDSGFYLCAWSRQTHGQETQYFGPGTRLLVL.

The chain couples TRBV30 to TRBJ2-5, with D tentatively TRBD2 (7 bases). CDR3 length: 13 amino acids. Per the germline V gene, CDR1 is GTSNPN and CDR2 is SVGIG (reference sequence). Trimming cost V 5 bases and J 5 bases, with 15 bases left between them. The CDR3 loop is CAWGDYQGETQYF. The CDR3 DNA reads TGTGCCTGGGGGGACTACCAGGGGGAGACCCAGTACTTC.

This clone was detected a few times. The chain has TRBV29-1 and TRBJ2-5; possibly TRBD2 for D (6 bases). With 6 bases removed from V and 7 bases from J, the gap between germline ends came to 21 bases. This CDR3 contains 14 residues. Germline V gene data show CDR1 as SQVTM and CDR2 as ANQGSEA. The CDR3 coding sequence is TGCAGCGTCGATTCGTCCCGGGCCGGGGGGACCCAGTACTTC. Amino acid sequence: CSVDSSRAGGTQYF.

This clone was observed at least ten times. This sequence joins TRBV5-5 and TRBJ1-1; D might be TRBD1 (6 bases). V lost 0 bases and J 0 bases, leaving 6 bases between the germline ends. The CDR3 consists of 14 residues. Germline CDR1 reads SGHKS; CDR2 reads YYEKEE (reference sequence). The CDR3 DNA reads TGTGCCAGCAGCTTGGGGACAGTGAACACTGAAGCTTTCTTT. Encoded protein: CASSLGTVNTEAFF.